What follows are 29 T cell receptor beta chains derived from one specimen sequenced in a study of breast tumors, draining lymph nodes, adjacent tissues. TCRdb recomputed calls from the multiplex PCR reads with MiXCR, one row per CDR3 protein. Among approximately 9,000 distinct CDR3 sequences, about 40% were seen once, and the ten largest hold around 13%. The sequenced sample was tumor-adjacent breast tissue. All receptors derive from a female donor with breast cancer. Some clones in this sample may be carry-over from other donors' samples.

V and J are TRBV9 and TRBJ2-7; 8 bases map to TRBD1. The CDR3 covers 14 residues. Germline V gene sequence: CDR1 SGDLS, CDR2 YYNGEE. V was clipped by 4 bases and J by 6 bases; unmatched bases: 9. CDR3 loop: CASSPQGGRREQYF. In nucleotides, the CDR3 is TGTGCCAGCAGCCCACAGGGGGGAAGGCGCGAGCAGTACTTC.

This clonotype counts as medium-sized (0.01 to 0.1%). The rearrangement links TRBV6-5 to TRBJ2-7; the D call may be TRBD1 or TRBD2 (6 bases each). The V end lost 0 bases, the J end lost 0 bases, and 12 bases lay between the germline ends. The germline CDR1 and CDR2 sequences are MNHEY and SVGAGI. The length of the CDR3 is 16 residues. CDR3 DNA sequence: TGTGCCAGCAGTTACTCGGAGGGGGTGCTCTCCTACGAGCAGTACTTC. This encodes CASSYSEGVLSYEQYF.

By sample share, this clonotype is medium-sized. The chain combines TRBV2 with TRBJ2-5; TRBD2 is a possible D gene (6 bases). CDR1 is SNHLY and CDR2 is FYNNEI in the germline V gene. This CDR3 contains 14 residues. Trimming pared 6 bases from V and 4 bases from J, leaving 15 bases between. The CDR3 DNA is TGTGCCAGCAGGGTGGCGGGGAACACAGAGACCCAGTACTTC. This translates into CASRVAGNTETQYF. Based on the CDR3 plus reference TRBV2 and TRBJ2-5, the full variable domain is EPEVTQTPSHQVTQMGQEVILRCVPISNHLYFYWYRQILGQKVEFLVSFYNNEISEKSEIFDDQFSVERPDGSNFTLKIRSTKLEDSAMYFCASRVAGNTETQYFGPGTRLLVL.

This clonotype is medium-sized within its sample. The chain couples TRBV28 to TRBJ2-1; D could derive from TRBD1 or TRBD2 (7 bases each). Germline lookup yields CDR1 MDHEN and CDR2 SYDVKM. The CDR3 totals 13 residues. V was clipped by 4 bases and J by 7 bases, with 11 bases between them. The CDR3, as DNA: TGTGCCAGCAGTTCCCAGGGGGGGAATGAGCAGTTCTTC. Translating gives CASSSQGGNEQFF.

The chain employs TRBV7-3 and TRBJ2-3, with 12 bases matching TRBD2. The germline gives CDR1 SGHTA, CDR2 FQGTGA. The ends lost 6 bases at V and 2 bases at J; junction bases unmatched: 3. This CDR3 spans 15 amino acids. CDR3 amino acids: CASRRTSGTTDTQYF. DNA of the CDR3: TGTGCCAGCAGACGGACTAGCGGGACCACAGATACGCAGTATTTT.

This clonotype is deemed medium-sized. The V and J genes are TRBV5-1 and TRBJ2-3; possibly TRBD1 for D (5 bases). Germline loops: CDR1 SGHRS, CDR2 YFSETQ. CDR3 length: 14 residues. The V and J ends lost 2 bases and 3 bases respectively, with 10 bases between them. The CDR3 sequence: CASSLGRVTDTQYF. The CDR3 bases are TGCGCCAGCAGCTTAGGCAGGGTAACAGATACGCAGTATTTT.

The CDR3 nucleotides read TGTGCCAGCAGCTGGACAGGGGTCTACGAGCAGTACTTC. Its translation: CASSWTGVYEQYF. The V call is TRBV5-8, the J call TRBJ2-7, with TRBD1 matching over 9 bases. The junction had 1 base not matched to a gene; V was cut back by 3 bases and J by 3 bases. There are 13 residues in the CDR3. Germline assignment: CDR1 SGHTS and CDR2 YDEGEE. Complete variable domain (other parts from reference TRBV5-8 and TRBJ2-7): EAGVTQSPTHLIKTRGQQATLRCSPISGHTSVYWYQQALGLGLQFLLWYDEGEERNRGNFPPRFSGRQFPNYSSELNVNALELEDSALYLCASSWTGVYEQYFGPGTRLTVT.

This chain joins TRBV4-2 and TRBJ2-5; D is unclear. This CDR3 is 14 amino acids long. The V end lost 1 base, the J end lost 2 bases, and 8 bases lay between the germline ends. Germline loops: CDR1 LGHNA, CDR2 YNFKEQ. This CDR3 reads CASSQGGGQETQYF. As DNA, the CDR3 is TGTGCCAGCAGCCAAGGGGGTGGTCAAGAGACCCAGTACTTC.

The V and J genes are TRBV20-1 and TRBJ2-5; D possibly corresponds to TRBD2 (5 bases). The CDR3 is 11 residues long. The germline gives CDR1 DFQATT, CDR2 SNEGSKA (reference sequence). V lost 4 bases and J 5 bases, leaving 8 bases between the germline ends. CDR3 amino acids: CSANPGETQYF. CDR3 nucleotides: TGCAGTGCTAACCCGGGGGAGACCCAGTACTTC.

Within the sample, this clonotype is medium-sized. The V gene is TRBV20-1, the J gene TRBJ2-7; possible D gene TRBD1, 6 bases. With 5 bases removed from V and 3 bases from J, the gap between germline ends came to 17 bases. In germline, CDR1 is DFQATT, CDR2 SNEGSKA (reference sequence). The CDR3 is 14 residues long. The CDR3: CSAHPATGFYEQYF. CDR3 sequence (DNA): TGCAGTGCTCACCCCGCGACAGGCTTCTACGAGCAGTACTTC.

The table lists this clonotype with many counts. The chain couples TRBV6-1 to TRBJ2-1; 8 nucleotides align to TRBD1. With 6 bases clipped from V and 0 bases from J, the junction kept 7 bases outside the gene matches. CDR3 length: 16 amino acids. The V gene's germline CDR1 is MNHNS and CDR2 SASEGT. CDR3 bases: TGTGCCAGCAGAGCAGGGGGCGGAAGCTCCTACAATGAGCAGTTCTTC. The encoded protein is CASRAGGGSSYNEQFF.

The V and J genes are TRBV19 and TRBJ2-7; 14 nucleotides match TRBD2. The CDR3 is 15 residues long. Trimming removed 3 bases from V and 5 bases from J; junction bases left unmatched: 3. The germline CDR1 and CDR2 sequences are LNHDA and SQIVND (reference sequence). In DNA form, the CDR3 reads TGTGCCAGTAGTATCGGACTAGCGGGAGGTAACGAGCAGTACTTC. Translating gives CASSIGLAGGNEQYF.

The chain recombines TRBV4-1 with TRBJ2-7, with unresolved D. Germline V gene lookup returns CDR1 MGHRA and CDR2 YSYEKL. The ends were cut back, 1 base at V and 5 bases at J, with 18 bases in the middle. This CDR3 has 16 residues. The CDR3: CASSQVGQALIDEQYF. CDR3 sequence (DNA): TGCGCCAGCAGCCAAGTGGGCCAGGCTCTGATTGACGAGCAGTACTTC.

This chain uses TRBV10-1 with TRBJ2-1; 13 bases fit TRBD2. V shed 5 bases, J shed 8 bases, and the junction held 12 bases outside the gene matches. The CDR3 has 17 amino acids. Germline CDR1 and CDR2: WNHNN and SYGVQD (reference sequence). The CDR3, as DNA: TGCGCCAGCAGTCGCGGACTAGCGGGAGTACGACAAGATGAGCAGTTCTTC. Its translation is CASSRGLAGVRQDEQFF.

This chain joins TRBV12-3 or TRBV12-4 and TRBJ2-4, with 8 bases fitting TRBD1. The CDR3 loop spans 15 amino acids. With V trimmed by 8 bases and J by 0 bases, 6 bases remained unmatched. CDR3 sequence reads: CASSPGTGAKNIQYF. The CDR3, as DNA: TGTGCCAGCTCCCCCGGGACAGGAGCCAAAAACATTCAGTACTTC.

This sequence joins TRBV5-6 and TRBJ1-1; no clear D gene. In germline, CDR1 is SGHDT, CDR2 YYEEEE. The CDR3 sequence is 14 residues long. Trimming took 0 bases from V and 1 from J, leaving 7 bases between them. In DNA, the CDR3 is TGTGCCAGCAGCTTGGACCGGACGAACACTGAAGCTTTCTTT. Translation: CASSLDRTNTEAFF. Filled out from reference TRBV5-6 and TRBJ1-1, the complete variable domain reads DAGVTQSPTHLIKTRGQQVTLRCSPKSGHDTVSWYQQALGQGPQFIFQYYEEEERQRGNFPDRFSGHQFPNYSSELNVNALLLGDSALYLCASSLDRTNTEAFFGQGTRLTVV.

As DNA, the CDR3 is TGTGCCAGCGGCAGGGGACCGCAAGCTAGCACAGATACGCAGTATTTT. Protein sequence: CASGRGPQASTDTQYF. The chain combines TRBV5-5 with TRBJ2-3; D perhaps matches TRBD1 (6 bases). Germline V gene sequence: CDR1 SGHKS, CDR2 YYEKEE (reference sequence). Trimming took 7 bases from V and 0 from J, leaving 18 bases between them. The CDR3 runs to 16 residues.

The CDR3 coding sequence is TGTGCCAGCAGTGCGCTAGTGTATACGCAGTATTTT. The encoded protein is CASSALVYTQYF. V and J are TRBV2 and TRBJ2-3; no definite D call. Germline CDR1 and CDR2: SNHLY and FYNNEI. Trimming shortened V by 4 bases and J by 7 bases, and 9 bases separated the two germline ends. The CDR3 totals 12 residues.

The chain joins TRBV7-9 to TRBJ2-3; 8 nucleotides align to TRBD2. The V gene end was trimmed by 8 bases and the J gene end by 1 base; junction bases not matched to a gene: 11. The CDR3 has 16 amino acids. Per germline, CDR1 SEHNR and CDR2 FQNEAQ (reference sequence). The CDR3 DNA is TGTGCCAGCCTCCCGCGGGAGGTAGCCGGCACAGATACGCAGTATTTT. Translation gives CASLPREVAGTDTQYF.

The chain links TRBV6-2 or TRBV6-3 to TRBJ1-6; 10 positions agree with TRBD1. V dropped 6 bases and J dropped 7; count of bases not matched to a gene: 9. There are 16 residues in the CDR3. Germline assignment: CDR1 MNHEY and CDR2 SVGEGT. The CDR3: CASSYDRGRVNSPLHF. In nucleotides, the CDR3 is TGTGCCAGCAGCTACGACAGGGGGCGCGTCAATTCACCCCTCCACTTT.

This clonotype was observed many times. The chain employs TRBV10-1 and TRBJ2-1; D ambiguous. Germline CDR1 and CDR2: WNHNN and SYGVQD (reference sequence). The CDR3 contains 15 residues. Trimming removed 4 bases from V and 7 bases from J, with 17 bases in between. The CDR3 region has the DNA TGCGCCAGCAGTGGTCCGGCAGGAGTGGCGAATGAGCAGTTCTTC. This encodes CASSGPAGVANEQFF.

By sample share, this clonotype is medium-sized. V is TRBV20-1 and J is TRBJ2-1; D gene unclear. Trimming stripped 0 bases from V and 3 bases from J, with 0 bases between. CDR1 is DFQATT and CDR2 is SNEGSKA in the germline V gene (reference sequence). The length of the CDR3 is 11 residues. The chain's CDR3 is CSARDYNEQFF. CDR3 DNA: TGCAGTGCTAGAGACTACAATGAGCAGTTCTTC.

This clonotype was recorded many times. This chain links TRBV5-1 with TRBJ1-4; 9 bases line up with TRBD1. The CDR3 runs 15 residues. V trimming: 5 bases; J trimming: 3 bases; junction bases outside the gene matches: 5. Germline CDR1 and CDR2: SGHRS and YFSETQ. The CDR3 reads CASSPGQGANEKLFF. CDR3 nucleotides: TGCGCCAGCAGTCCGGGACAGGGAGCTAATGAAAAACTGTTTTTT.

The genes are TRBV5-5 and TRBJ2-1; TRBD2 might be the D (6 bases). Germline V gives CDR1 SGHKS, CDR2 YYEKEE (reference sequence). Between the trimmed V and J ends, which lost 2 bases and 6 bases, there was a span of 15 bases. CDR3 length: 15 residues. The CDR3 protein is CASSLLASGINEQFF. The CDR3, as DNA: TGTGCCAGCAGCTTACTAGCTTCGGGTATCAATGAGCAGTTCTTC.

By sample fraction, this clonotype is medium-sized. The V gene is TRBV20-1, the J gene TRBJ2-1, with 9 bases lining up with TRBD1. The V segment lost 6 bases and the J segment 7 bases; nucleotides outside the gene matches: 1. Germline V gene lookup returns CDR1 DFQATT and CDR2 SNEGSKA (reference sequence). The CDR3 is made up of 11 amino acids. As DNA, the CDR3 is TGCAGTGCGACAGGGGGAAATGAGCAGTTCTTC. Residues: CSATGGNEQFF.

The rearrangement uses TRBV6-4 and TRBJ2-3; 8 positions agree with TRBD2. The trim removed 3 bases at V and 1 base at J, leaving 0 bases unmatched. From germline, CDR1 is MRHNA and CDR2 SNTAGT. The CDR3 runs to 14 residues. CDR3 protein: CASSERGGTDTQYF. For the CDR3, the DNA is TGTGCCAGCAGTGAGCGGGGGGGCACAGATACGCAGTATTTT.

This clonotype was seen repeatedly, ten times or more. The genes are TRBV28 and TRBJ1-6; TRBD1 agrees at 10 bases. The germline V gene encodes CDR1 MDHEN and CDR2 SYDVKM. The CDR3 is 17 amino acids. J lost 7 bases, V lost 3 bases, and 9 bases had no gene match. CDR3 amino acids: CASSFPPRTGGNSPLHF. CDR3 in DNA: TGTGCCAGCAGTTTTCCCCCTCGGACAGGGGGGAATTCACCCCTCCACTTT.

The genes are TRBV20-1 and TRBJ2-5, with 9 bases identical to TRBD1. With V trimmed by 3 bases and J by 1 base, 0 bases remained unmatched. The CDR3 consists of 13 residues. The germline V gene has CDR1 DFQATT and CDR2 SNEGSKA (reference sequence). The CDR3 is CSARGQGQETQYF. In DNA, the CDR3 is TGCAGTGCTAGGGGACAGGGCCAAGAGACCCAGTACTTC.

In regard to this clonotype: Since no conserved phenylalanine or tryptophan closes the CDR3, a read error is the likely cause. In nucleotides, the CDR3 is TGTGCCAGCAGTTTGACTAGCGGGGTTGAAATGTGGAGGAATGAGCAGTTCCTC. Amino acid sequence: CASSLTSGVEMWRNEQFL. The chain employs TRBV28 and TRBJ2-1, with 11 bases aligning to TRBD2. Germline trimming cut 3 bases from V and 7 bases from J; bases unmatched to any gene: 14. The CDR3 runs to 18 residues. Germline CDR1 MDHEN, CDR2 SYDVKM.